Sequencing of this T cell receptor (beta chain) was carried out in a study of OX40 agonist ivuxolimab in advanced cancers. At the level of the whole study: Ivuxolimab was an agonistic, fully human IgG2 monoclonal antibody directed against OX40 (CD134), a costimulatory receptor. Intravenous ivuxolimab was administered to patients every 2 weeks at six dose levels: 0.01, 0.1, 0.3, 1.5, 3 and 10 mg/kg. Of the roughly 51 patients in dose escalation, some 20 had hepatocellular carcinoma, some 15 had melanoma, 9 had renal cell carcinoma and 9 had head and neck cancer. The dose-escalation cohort was about 83% male with a mean age of about 54 years, ranging from roughly 20 to 80. Prior anti-PD-1, anti-PD-L1 or anti-CTLA-4 therapy was permitted, and checkpoint inhibitors had been received by less than 45% of dose-escalation patients. Three dose-escalation patients achieved partial responses, one with hepatocellular carcinoma and two with cutaneous melanoma. Peripheral TCRbeta sequencing was intended to test whether TCR sequence diversity was altered and clonal T-cell expansion was caused by ivuxolimab. The paper describes the monotherapy dose-escalation part (N of about 50 patients) of the phase I trial of ivuxolimab.

Points on this clone: It has no known antigen specificity. No much larger clonotype is one base removed from it; base qualities were not supplied.

For sequencing of the TCRbeta CDR3 region, genomic DNA was extracted from the sorted cells. TCRbeta CDR3 regions were sequenced using the immunoSEQ Assay. Imported from immuneACCESS, the table was reduced by TCRdb to in-frame sequences with V and J called. These copies leave out some clones; in studies compared against another copy, an unresolved V gene accounts for under half, and the cause of the remainder is not known. Present in this sample are approximately 58,000 clones, about four fifths of which were seen just once. About an eighth of the sample rests with the top ten. The research as a whole found: Low levels of normalized T-cell clonal expansion were also seen in some patients who did not respond. On average, CD8+ T cells showed more expanded clones than CD4+ T cells after ivuxolimab. The antigen specificity of the clonally expanded peripheral T cells was not determined. Clonal expansion of both CD4+ and CD8+ blood T cells was observed from baseline to week 6 at doses 0.1 to 3.0 mg/kg. In partial responders in the 0.1-3.0 mg/kg groups, normalized peripheral clonal expansion was found to be among the lowest, especially among CD8+ T cells.

The trial excluded patients who had a history of autoimmune disease or who were on systemic immunosuppression. Peripheral blood for TCR sequencing was collected from all dose cohorts at baseline, on cycle 4 day 1, and on cycle 7 day 1. Samples were obtained from an open-label, multicenter, first-in-human phase I dose-escalation trial of ivuxolimab. Adults with locally advanced or metastatic head and neck squamous cell, hepatocellular, melanoma or renal cell carcinoma were enrolled in the trial. Before TCR sequencing, CD4+ T cells and CD8+ T cells were sorted from peripheral blood as separate populations. V is cut by 5 bases and J by 4 bases, and the space between the germline ends is 11 bases. CDR1 and CDR2 (KGHSH, LQKENI) derive from the germline V gene. Including the terminal cysteine and phenylalanine, the CDR3 comprises 14 residues. The CDR3 DNA has 42 bases and is translated from base 1.

This TCR derives from an adult with an advanced solid tumor such as melanoma, head and neck, liver or kidney cancer. The chain uses TRBV18 and TRBJ2-2; the D gene lacks a confident call. The sequencing here drew on CD4+ or CD8+ T cells sorted from blood, taken in a trial of the OX40 agonist ivuxolimab. The CDR3: CASSSALGTGELFF. The DNA sequence is as follows: TGTGCCAGCTCATCCGCGTTAGGCACCGGGGAGCTGTTTTTT.